The 13 T cell receptor beta chains listed next were all sequenced from one sample in a study of CD8+ T cells in alopecia areata. Isolated RNA was reverse transcribed into cDNA used as the sequencing template. Profiling relied on immunoSEQ multiplex PCR, and the TCRdb table lists in-frame clones only, not all of them. The data hold roughly 250,000 clones, with about two thirds observed a single time. Here the sequenced sample was CD4+ T cells sorted from blood, taken at week 0. These receptors originate from a human donor with alopecia areata.

The V and J genes are TRBV29-1 and TRBJ2-3, with D uncertain. The CDR3 contains 11 residues. The V end lost 7 bases, the J end lost 7 bases, and 12 bases lay between the germline ends. Germline V lookup: CDR1 SQVTM, CDR2 ANQGSEA. The CDR3 DNA reads as TGCAGCGCCCTCGTTAAGTATACGCAGTATTTT. Protein sequence: CSALVKYTQYF.

The genes are TRBV7-2 and TRBJ1-5, with 10 bases fitting TRBD1. J gave up 7 bases and V 5 bases, and 5 bases lay outside the gene matches. There are 14 residues in the CDR3. In germline, CDR1 is SGHTA, CDR2 FQGNSA. The DNA of the CDR3 is TGTGCCAGCAGCCGTGGGGACAGGGGCCAGCCCCAGCATTTT. Protein product: CASSRGDRGQPQHF.

This rearrangement joins TRBV5-1 to TRBJ2-1, with TRBD2 matching over 14 bases. V was pared by 4 bases and J by 6 bases, with 6 bases of the junction left unmatched. Germline assignment: CDR1 SGHRS and CDR2 YFSETQ. The CDR3 totals 16 residues. Here the CDR3 DNA reads TGCGCCAGCAGCCCTACGACTAGCGGGGGGGCCAATGAGCAGTTCTTC. This sequence encodes CASSPTTSGGANEQFF.

A word on this clone: This CDR3 is also generated by other DNA sequences in the sample. V usage is TRBV29-1 and J usage is TRBJ1-5; TRBD1 matches at 9 bases. The CDR3 sequence is 12 residues long. Per the germline V gene, CDR1 is SQVTM and CDR2 is ANQGSEA. With 6 bases clipped from V and 4 bases from J, the junction kept 1 base outside the gene matches. CDR3 in DNA: TGCAGCGTGGGACAGGGAAATCAGCCCCAGCATTTT. Translated, it gives CSVGQGNQPQHF.

This clone has more than one count but fewer than ten. The V and J genes are TRBV29-1 and TRBJ1-1, with a possible D match to TRBD1 (5 bases). Looked up from germline, CDR1 is SQVTM and CDR2 is ANQGSEA. This CDR3 spans 12 amino acids. V dropped 4 bases and J dropped 3 bases, with 9 bases sitting between them. The CDR3 spells CSVAKGYTEAFF. DNA for the CDR3: TGCAGCGTTGCGAAGGGGTACACTGAAGCTTTCTTT.

V usage is TRBV25-1 and J usage is TRBJ2-7, with 10 bases that match TRBD1. J gave up 6 bases and V 0 bases, and 14 bases lay outside the gene matches. Germline CDR1 is MGHDK and CDR2 is SYGVNS. The CDR3 runs 18 residues. For the CDR3, the DNA is TGTGCCAGCAGTGAATATGCCCTATTCGGGACAGGGGAGTTCGAGCAGTACTTC. Protein: CASSEYALFGTGEFEQYF.

The chain links TRBV29-1 to TRBJ2-2; the D is unclear. The CDR3 sequence is 13 residues long. The V end was cut by 3 bases, the J end by 5 bases, with 10 bases between. In germline, CDR1 is SQVTM, CDR2 ANQGSEA. DNA for the CDR3: TGCAGCGTTGATTTTCTGGCAACCGGGGAGCTGTTTTTT. The encoded protein is CSVDFLATGELFF.

The chain's CDR3 is CSVGREGGNGYTF. CDR3 DNA sequence: TGCAGCGTTGGCAGGGAGGGAGGTAATGGCTACACCTTC. The chain combines TRBV29-1 with TRBJ1-2; tentatively, D is TRBD1 (5 bases). The CDR3 runs 13 residues. Germline CDR1 reads SQVTM; CDR2 reads ANQGSEA. V lost 4 bases and J 6 bases, leaving 15 bases between the germline ends.

The rearrangement joins TRBV5-6 to TRBJ2-1, with D possibly being TRBD2 (5 bases). The CDR3 runs to 16 residues. In germline, CDR1 is SGHDT, CDR2 YYEEEE. V lost 1 base, J lost 0 bases, and 11 bases lay in between. As DNA, the CDR3 is TGTGCCAGCAGCTTGATCGTCGCGGGCTCCTACAATGAGCAGTTCTTC. Translated: CASSLIVAGSYNEQFF.

The J gene is TRBJ2-6, the V gene TRBV4-1; a possible D gene is TRBD1 (5 bases). The ends were cut back, 1 base at V and 3 bases at J, with 10 bases in the middle. CDR3 length: 16 amino acids. The germline CDR1 and CDR2 sequences are MGHRA and YSYEKL. The DNA for the CDR3 is TGCGCCAGCAGCCAAGCGGACATCGGTGGGGCCAACGTCCTGACTTTC. Its protein product is CASSQADIGGANVLTF.

For this clone: The identical CDR3 is also encoded by other nucleotide sequences in the sample. CDR3 nucleotide sequence: TGCGCCAGCAGCCGGGACAGCTCCTACAATGAGCAGTTCTTC. It yields the protein CASSRDSSYNEQFF. The chain carries TRBV5-1 and TRBJ2-1; 7 bases fit TRBD1. This CDR3 spans 14 amino acids. V trimming: 4 bases; J trimming: 0 bases; junction bases outside the gene matches: 1. Germline lookup yields CDR1 SGHRS and CDR2 YFSETQ.

This clone was seen a few times. The V gene is TRBV6-1, the J gene TRBJ2-4, with D hard to call. The germline V gene has CDR1 MNHNS and CDR2 SASEGT. The CDR3 runs 14 residues. The ends were cut back, 1 base at V and 6 bases at J, with 10 bases in the middle. The CDR3 spells CASSEGLARNIQYF. The CDR3 region has the DNA TGTGCCAGCAGTGAAGGGCTGGCGCGAAACATTCAGTACTTC.

This clone was counted between two and nine times. For the CDR3, the DNA is TGTGCCAGCAGCTCATCCGGGACAGCTTTTGTCTACACCTTC. Amino acid sequence: CASSSSGTAFVYTF. The rearrangement links TRBV6-5 to TRBJ1-2; 7 bases agree with TRBD1. V dropped 6 bases and J dropped 10; count of bases not matched to a gene: 14. Germline CDR1 is MNHEY and CDR2 is SVGAGI. This CDR3 has 14 amino acids.